These 13 T cell receptor beta chains were sequenced from one sample in a study of tumor-infiltrating lymphocytes in primary liver carcinoma. Starting material of 450 to 550 ng total RNA yielded TCR beta cDNA via a constant-region primer. Sequencing libraries for TCR beta derived from three nested multiplex PCR rounds that used slightly modified ARM-PCR. Rounds one and two of PCR, each of around 9 cycles, were primed with TRBV1-TRBV30 forward primers and a C-beta reverse primer. TCRdb reanalysed the multiplex PCR reads using MiXCR and keeps one entry per CDR3 protein. The profile shows 90,000 to 100,000 distinct CDR3 sequences, 55% to 70% of them singletons. Both RNA and DNA were isolated together from about 20-30 mg of bulk tissue that had not been sorted. Sequenced sample: liver tumor tissue from sampling region 5. The subset was: tumor region T5, tumor centre. All receptors come from an older woman with primary liver carcinoma and hepatitis B virus infection.

In regard to this clonotype: The junction differs from germline at one of its ends, possibly a read error. The chain employs TRBV11-2 and TRBJ2-7; possible D gene TRBD2, 6 bases. CDR3 length equals 13 residues. Germline values: CDR1 SGHAT, CDR2 FQNNGV. Written as DNA, the CDR3 is TGCGCCAGCAGCTTAGGTTGGAGGGACGAGCAGTACTTC. It encodes CASSLGWRDEQYF.

Turning to this clonotype: A clone one base away is much larger, so this may be a read error. The chain has TRBV5-4 and TRBJ2-1, with 8 bases aligning to TRBD2. V shed 3 bases, J shed 2 bases, and the junction held 7 bases outside the gene matches. Germline CDR1 and CDR2: SGHNT and YYREEE (reference sequence). The CDR3 spans 16 residues. CDR3 amino acids: CASSYKAGVTYNEQFF. For the CDR3, the DNA is TGTGCCAGCAGCTACAAAGCGGGAGTCACCTACAATGAGCAGTTCTTC.

This chain uses TRBV29-1 with TRBJ2-3, with 7 bases matching TRBD2. Trimming removed 6 bases from V and 14 bases from J; junction bases left unmatched: 20. Per the germline V gene, CDR1 is SQVTM and CDR2 is ANQGSEA. This CDR3 has 14 amino acids. The CDR3 sequence is CSVEGGRGTDALYF. The DNA of the CDR3 is TGCAGCGTGGAGGGCGGGAGAGGCACAGATGCGCTGTATTTT.

To note about this clonotype: A junction boundary mismatches the germline segment, possibly from a read error. The CDR3 DNA is TGTACCAGCAGTGTAGGGTATGGCTACACCTTC. This sequence encodes CTSSVGYGYTF. The V and J genes are TRBV6-5 and TRBJ1-2; D unresolved. The CDR3 length is 11 residues. Germline V gene data show CDR1 as MNHEY and CDR2 as SVGAGI.

V gene TRBV29-1 combines with J gene TRBJ2-3, with 8 nucleotides matching TRBD2. The CDR3 spans 13 residues. Germline V gives CDR1 SQVTM, CDR2 ANQGSEA. Here the CDR3 DNA reads TGCAACACCACTAGCGGATTGGGGGATACGCAGTATTTT. Translated: CNTTSGLGDTQYF.

This clonotype has only one observation. Sequence at one end of the junction differs from germline and may be a read error. This chain uses TRBV6-1 with TRBJ2-7; a possible D gene is TRBD2 (5 bases). The CDR3 is 15 residues long. Looked up from germline, CDR1 is MNHNS and CDR2 is SASEGT. The CDR3 DNA sequence: TGTGCCAGCAGTGCCACAGCGGTGGCCTCCTATGAGCAGTACTTC. Translating it yields CASSATAVASYEQYF.

This sequence joins TRBV6-5 and TRBJ1-5; 12 bases agree with TRBD1. The CDR3 has 16 residues. Germline V lookup: CDR1 MNHEY, CDR2 SVGAGI. V gave up 7 bases and J gave up 12 bases; unmatched junction bases: 16. The DNA for the CDR3 is TGTGCCAGCAAGATACAGGGACAGGGGGCTATGAAGCACCAGCATTTT. This translates into CASKIQGQGAMKHQHF.

Comments on this clonotype: This is likely a read error, given that the CDR3 carries no conserved phenylalanine or tryptophan at its end. The rearrangement joins TRBV5-1 to TRBJ2-5; D unclear. The ends were cut back, 2 bases at V and 5 bases at J, with 19 bases in the middle. Germline V gene lookup returns CDR1 SGHRS and CDR2 YFSETQ. The CDR3 consists of 16 residues. The CDR3 protein is CASSLGASKAGETQYL. The CDR3 DNA reads TGCGCCAGCAGCTTAGGCGCGAGCAAGGCCGGGGAGACCCAGTACTTA.

This chain links TRBV11-2 with TRBJ1-3; D uncertain. CDR1 and CDR2 from the germline V gene are SGHAT and FQNNGV. The CDR3 is made up of 13 amino acids. V lost 11 bases, J lost 7 bases, and 18 bases lay in between. CDR3 sequence reads: CACTSPNLNTIYF. The DNA of the CDR3 is TGTGCCTGCACCAGCCCAAATCTGAACACCATATATTTT.

V and J are TRBV6-1 and TRBJ2-3; TRBD1 aligns across 8 bases. V shed 9 bases and J 10 bases; nucleotides not matched to a gene: 18. The CDR3 covers 15 residues. Germline V CDR1 and CDR2: MNHNS, SASEGT. This CDR3 is CASSHQDRVHNAQYF. DNA for the CDR3: TGTGCCAGTAGTCACCAGGACAGGGTGCACAATGCGCAGTATTTT.

For this clonotype: One end of the junction is discordant with germline, which a read error may explain. This sequence joins TRBV6-1 and TRBJ2-1; 8 bases match TRBD1. Germline CDR1 and CDR2: MNHNS and SASEGT. The CDR3 has 14 amino acids. This CDR3 reads CAISLDRVLAGQFF. The CDR3 DNA is TGTGCCATCAGTTTGGACAGGGTCCTGGCCGGGCAGTTCTTC.

This clonotype was seen more than once but under ten times. This chain joins TRBV24-1 and TRBJ1-5; 7 nucleotides align to TRBD1. The germline gives CDR1 KGHDR, CDR2 SFDVKD. Germline trimming cut 5 bases from V and 2 bases from J; bases unmatched to any gene: 2. The CDR3 runs 14 residues. In DNA form, the CDR3 reads TGTGCCACCAGTGGAGGACAGGGCAATCAGCCCCAGCATTTT. Residues: CATSGGQGNQPQHF.

On this clonotype: The junction shows a germline mismatch at one end, possibly a read error. This chain links TRBV19 with TRBJ2-5; the match to TRBD2 covers 11 bases. Germline-derived CDR1 and CDR2 are LNHDA and SQIVND (reference sequence). CDR3 length: 18 amino acids. The CDR3, as DNA: TGTGGCAGTAGTATCGTAGCGGGAGGGTCTTCAACTCAAGAGACCCAGTACTTC. Its translation is CGSSIVAGGSSTQETQYF.